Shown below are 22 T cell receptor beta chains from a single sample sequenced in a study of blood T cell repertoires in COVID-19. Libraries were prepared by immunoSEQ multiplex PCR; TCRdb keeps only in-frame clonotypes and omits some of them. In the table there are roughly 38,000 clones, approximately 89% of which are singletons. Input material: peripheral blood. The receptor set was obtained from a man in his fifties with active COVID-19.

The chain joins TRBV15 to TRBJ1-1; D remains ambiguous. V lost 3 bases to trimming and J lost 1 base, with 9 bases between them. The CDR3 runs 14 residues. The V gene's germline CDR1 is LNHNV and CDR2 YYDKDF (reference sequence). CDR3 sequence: CATSSRIGNTEAFF. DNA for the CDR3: TGTGCCACCAGCAGCAGGATTGGGAACACTGAAGCTTTCTTT. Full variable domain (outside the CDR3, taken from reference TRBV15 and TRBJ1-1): DAMVIQNPRYQVTQFGKPVTLSCSQTLNHNVMYWYQQKSSQAPKLLFHYYDKDFNNEADTPDNFQSRRPNTSFCFLDIRSPGLGDTAMYLCATSSRIGNTEAFFGQGTRLTVV.

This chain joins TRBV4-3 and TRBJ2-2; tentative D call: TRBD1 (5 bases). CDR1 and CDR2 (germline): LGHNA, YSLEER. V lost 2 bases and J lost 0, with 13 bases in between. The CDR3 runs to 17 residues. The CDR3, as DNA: TGCGCCAGCAGCCAACGGTTCAGGGCCCCGAACACCGGGGAGCTGTTTTTT. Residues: CASSQRFRAPNTGELFF.

The CDR3 sequence is CASSPGQGVEETQYF. The CDR3 coding sequence is TGTGCCAGCTCACCGGGACAGGGAGTCGAAGAGACCCAGTACTTC. The chain links TRBV18 to TRBJ2-5; 9 bases are a match to TRBD1. After removal of 3 bases from V and 3 bases from J, the junction contained 5 bases not matched to a gene. This CDR3 is 15 amino acids long. Germline V CDR1 and CDR2: KGHSH, LQKENI.

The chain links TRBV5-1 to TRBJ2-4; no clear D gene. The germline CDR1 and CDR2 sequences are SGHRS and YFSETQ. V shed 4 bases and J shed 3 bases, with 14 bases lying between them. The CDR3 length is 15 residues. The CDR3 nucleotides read TGCGCCAGCAGCCCCGGAAGTCCGGGCAAAAACATTCAGTACTTC. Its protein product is CASSPGSPGKNIQYF.

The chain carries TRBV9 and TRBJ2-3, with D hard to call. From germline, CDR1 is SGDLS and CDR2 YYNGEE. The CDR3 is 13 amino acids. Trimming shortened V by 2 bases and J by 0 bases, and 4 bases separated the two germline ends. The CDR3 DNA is TGTGCCAGCAGCGTCAGAAGCACAGATACGCAGTATTTT. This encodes CASSVRSTDTQYF.

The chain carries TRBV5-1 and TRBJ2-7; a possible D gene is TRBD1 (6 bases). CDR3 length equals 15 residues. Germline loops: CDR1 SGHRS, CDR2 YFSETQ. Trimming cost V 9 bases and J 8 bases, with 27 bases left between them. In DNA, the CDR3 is TGCGCCACAAGTCAATCCGGGACAAATGCCGGCAAGCAGTACTTC. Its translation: CATSQSGTNAGKQYF.

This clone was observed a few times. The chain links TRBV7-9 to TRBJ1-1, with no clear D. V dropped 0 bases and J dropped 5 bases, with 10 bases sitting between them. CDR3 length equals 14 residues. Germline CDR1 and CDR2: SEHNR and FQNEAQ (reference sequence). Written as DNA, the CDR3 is TGTGCCAGCAGCTTAGCGGGAGGTCAGACTGAAGCTTTCTTT. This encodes CASSLAGGQTEAFF.

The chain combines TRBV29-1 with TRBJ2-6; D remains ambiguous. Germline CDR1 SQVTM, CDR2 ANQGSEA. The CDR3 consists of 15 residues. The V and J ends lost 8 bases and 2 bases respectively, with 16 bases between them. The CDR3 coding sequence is TGCAGCTGCAGTGAAGTCTCAGCTGGGGCCAACGTCCTGACTTTC. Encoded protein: CSCSEVSAGANVLTF.

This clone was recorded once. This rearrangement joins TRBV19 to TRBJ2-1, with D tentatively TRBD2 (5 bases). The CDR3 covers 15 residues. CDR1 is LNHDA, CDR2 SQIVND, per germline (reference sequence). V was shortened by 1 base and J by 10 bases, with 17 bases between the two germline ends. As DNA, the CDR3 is TGTGCCAGTAGTATAGCACTAGTCATGCGCCGGGAGCAGTTCTTC. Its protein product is CASSIALVMRREQFF.

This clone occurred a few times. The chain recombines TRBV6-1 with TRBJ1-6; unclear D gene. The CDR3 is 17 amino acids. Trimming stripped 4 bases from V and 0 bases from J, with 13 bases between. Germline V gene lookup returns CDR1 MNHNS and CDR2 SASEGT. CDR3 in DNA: TGTGCCAGCAGTGGGCCCCGTAGCAGCTCCTATAATTCACCCCTCCACTTT. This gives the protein CASSGPRSSSYNSPLHF.

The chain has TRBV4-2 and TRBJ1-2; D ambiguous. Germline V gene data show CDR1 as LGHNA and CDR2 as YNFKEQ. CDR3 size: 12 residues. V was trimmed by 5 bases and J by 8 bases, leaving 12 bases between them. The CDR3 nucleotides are TGTGCCAGCAGCGAAAGCGTCTTGGGCTACACCTTC. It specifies CASSESVLGYTF.

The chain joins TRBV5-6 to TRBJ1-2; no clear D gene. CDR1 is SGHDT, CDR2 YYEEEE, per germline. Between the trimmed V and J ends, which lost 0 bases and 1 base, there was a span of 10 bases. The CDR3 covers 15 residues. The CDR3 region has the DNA TGTGCCAGCAGCTTGGCCGCAGGTCGTAACTATGGCTACACCTTC. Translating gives CASSLAAGRNYGYTF.

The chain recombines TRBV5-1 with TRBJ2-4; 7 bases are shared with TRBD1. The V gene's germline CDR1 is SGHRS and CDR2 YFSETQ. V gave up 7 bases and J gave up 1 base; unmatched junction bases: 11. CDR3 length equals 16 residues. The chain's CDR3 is CASSDSDRDAKNIQYF. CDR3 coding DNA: TGCGCCAGCTCCGATTCTGACAGGGACGCCAAAAACATTCAGTACTTC. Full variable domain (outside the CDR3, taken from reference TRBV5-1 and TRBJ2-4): KAGVTQTPRYLIKTRGQQVTLSCSPISGHRSVSWYQQTPGQGLQFLFEYFSETQRNKGNFPGRFSGRQFSNSRSEMNVSTLELGDSALYLCASSDSDRDAKNIQYFGAGTRLSVL.

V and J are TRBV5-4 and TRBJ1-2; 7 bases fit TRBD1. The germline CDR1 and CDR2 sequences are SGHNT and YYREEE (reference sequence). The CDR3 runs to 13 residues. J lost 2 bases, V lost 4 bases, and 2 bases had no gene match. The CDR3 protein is CASSPTGNYGYTF. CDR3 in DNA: TGTGCCAGCAGCCCGACAGGGAACTATGGCTACACCTTC.

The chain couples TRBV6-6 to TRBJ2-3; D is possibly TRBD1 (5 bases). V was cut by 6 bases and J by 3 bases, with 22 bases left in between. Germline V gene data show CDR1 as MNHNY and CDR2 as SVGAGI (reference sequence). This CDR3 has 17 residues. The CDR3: CASSRVPPGHFTDTQYF. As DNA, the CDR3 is TGTGCCAGCAGCCGAGTCCCGCCCGGACATTTTACAGATACGCAGTATTTT.

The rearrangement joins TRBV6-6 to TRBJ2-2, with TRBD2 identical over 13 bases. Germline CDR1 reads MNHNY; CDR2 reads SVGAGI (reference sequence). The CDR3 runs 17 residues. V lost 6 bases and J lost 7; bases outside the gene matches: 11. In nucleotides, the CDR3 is TGTGCCAGCAGACGACAGACTAGCGGGAGGTCTTTCGGGGAGCTGTTTTTT. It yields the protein CASRRQTSGRSFGELFF.

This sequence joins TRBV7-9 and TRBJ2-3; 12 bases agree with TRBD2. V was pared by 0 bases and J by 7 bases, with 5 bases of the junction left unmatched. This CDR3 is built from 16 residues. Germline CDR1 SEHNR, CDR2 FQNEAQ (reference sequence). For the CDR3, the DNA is TGTGCCAGCAGCTTAGCGCTAGCGGGGGGGCGAAATACGCAGTATTTT. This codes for CASSLALAGGRNTQYF.

The CDR3 loop is CASSPPGEGRKQYF. The CDR3 region has the DNA TGTGCCAGCAGCCCCCCCGGGGAAGGTAGAAAGCAGTACTTC. The chain carries TRBV7-2 and TRBJ2-7; weak D call: TRBD2 (5 bases). CDR3 size: 14 residues. Germline lookup yields CDR1 SGHTA and CDR2 FQGNSA. With 5 bases removed from V and 8 bases from J, the gap between germline ends came to 19 bases.

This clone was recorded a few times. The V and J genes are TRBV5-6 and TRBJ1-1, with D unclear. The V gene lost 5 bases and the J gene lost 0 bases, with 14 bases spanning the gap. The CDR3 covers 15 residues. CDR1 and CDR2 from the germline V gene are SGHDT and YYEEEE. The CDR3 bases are TGTGCCAGCAGGGCGGACGCGGGTCTGAACACTGAAGCTTTCTTT. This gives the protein CASRADAGLNTEAFF.

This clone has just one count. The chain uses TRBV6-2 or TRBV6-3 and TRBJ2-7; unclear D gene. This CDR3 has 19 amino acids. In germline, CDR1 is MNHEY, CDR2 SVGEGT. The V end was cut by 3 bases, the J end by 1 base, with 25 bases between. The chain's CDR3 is CASSYTEKKDAQQSYEQYF. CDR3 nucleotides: TGTGCCAGCAGTTATACGGAAAAAAAAGATGCCCAACAGTCCTACGAGCAGTACTTC.

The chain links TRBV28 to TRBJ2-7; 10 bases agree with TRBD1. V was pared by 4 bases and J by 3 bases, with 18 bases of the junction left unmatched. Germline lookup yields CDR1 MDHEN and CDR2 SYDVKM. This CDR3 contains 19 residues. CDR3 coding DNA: TGTGCCAGCAGTTCGTCCAAGGTCTGGGGACAGGGGAACGGCTACGAGCAGTACTTC. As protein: CASSSSKVWGQGNGYEQYF.

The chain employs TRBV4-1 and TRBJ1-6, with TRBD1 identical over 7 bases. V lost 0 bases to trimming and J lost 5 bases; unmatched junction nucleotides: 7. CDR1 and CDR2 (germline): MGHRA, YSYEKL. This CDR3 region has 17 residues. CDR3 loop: CASSQDSPGQHNSPLHF. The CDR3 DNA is TGCGCCAGCAGCCAAGATAGCCCGGGACAGCATAATTCACCCCTCCACTTT.